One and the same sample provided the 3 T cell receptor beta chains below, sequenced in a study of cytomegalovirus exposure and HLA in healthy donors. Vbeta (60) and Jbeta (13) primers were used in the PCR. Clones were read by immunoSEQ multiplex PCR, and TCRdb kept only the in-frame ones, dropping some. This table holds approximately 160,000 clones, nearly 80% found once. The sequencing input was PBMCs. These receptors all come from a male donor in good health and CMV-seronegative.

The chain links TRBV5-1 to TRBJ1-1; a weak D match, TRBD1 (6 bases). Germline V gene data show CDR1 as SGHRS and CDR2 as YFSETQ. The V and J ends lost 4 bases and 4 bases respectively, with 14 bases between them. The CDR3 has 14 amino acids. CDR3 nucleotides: TGCGCCAGCAGCCAGCAGGGGCAAGGCACTGAAGCTTTCTTT. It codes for CASSQQGQGTEAFF.

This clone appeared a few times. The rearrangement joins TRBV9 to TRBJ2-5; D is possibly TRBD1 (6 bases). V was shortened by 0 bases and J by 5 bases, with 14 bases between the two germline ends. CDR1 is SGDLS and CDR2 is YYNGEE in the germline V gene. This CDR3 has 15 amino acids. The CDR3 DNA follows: TGTGCCAGCAGCGTAGGGCACAGGGTGGGCGAGACCCAGTACTTC. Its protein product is CASSVGHRVGETQYF.

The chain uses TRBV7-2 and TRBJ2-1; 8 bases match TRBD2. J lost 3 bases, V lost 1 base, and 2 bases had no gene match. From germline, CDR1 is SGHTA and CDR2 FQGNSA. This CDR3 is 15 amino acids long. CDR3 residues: CASSLGAGDYNEQFF. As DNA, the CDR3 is TGTGCCAGCAGCTTAGGAGCGGGGGACTACAATGAGCAGTTCTTC.